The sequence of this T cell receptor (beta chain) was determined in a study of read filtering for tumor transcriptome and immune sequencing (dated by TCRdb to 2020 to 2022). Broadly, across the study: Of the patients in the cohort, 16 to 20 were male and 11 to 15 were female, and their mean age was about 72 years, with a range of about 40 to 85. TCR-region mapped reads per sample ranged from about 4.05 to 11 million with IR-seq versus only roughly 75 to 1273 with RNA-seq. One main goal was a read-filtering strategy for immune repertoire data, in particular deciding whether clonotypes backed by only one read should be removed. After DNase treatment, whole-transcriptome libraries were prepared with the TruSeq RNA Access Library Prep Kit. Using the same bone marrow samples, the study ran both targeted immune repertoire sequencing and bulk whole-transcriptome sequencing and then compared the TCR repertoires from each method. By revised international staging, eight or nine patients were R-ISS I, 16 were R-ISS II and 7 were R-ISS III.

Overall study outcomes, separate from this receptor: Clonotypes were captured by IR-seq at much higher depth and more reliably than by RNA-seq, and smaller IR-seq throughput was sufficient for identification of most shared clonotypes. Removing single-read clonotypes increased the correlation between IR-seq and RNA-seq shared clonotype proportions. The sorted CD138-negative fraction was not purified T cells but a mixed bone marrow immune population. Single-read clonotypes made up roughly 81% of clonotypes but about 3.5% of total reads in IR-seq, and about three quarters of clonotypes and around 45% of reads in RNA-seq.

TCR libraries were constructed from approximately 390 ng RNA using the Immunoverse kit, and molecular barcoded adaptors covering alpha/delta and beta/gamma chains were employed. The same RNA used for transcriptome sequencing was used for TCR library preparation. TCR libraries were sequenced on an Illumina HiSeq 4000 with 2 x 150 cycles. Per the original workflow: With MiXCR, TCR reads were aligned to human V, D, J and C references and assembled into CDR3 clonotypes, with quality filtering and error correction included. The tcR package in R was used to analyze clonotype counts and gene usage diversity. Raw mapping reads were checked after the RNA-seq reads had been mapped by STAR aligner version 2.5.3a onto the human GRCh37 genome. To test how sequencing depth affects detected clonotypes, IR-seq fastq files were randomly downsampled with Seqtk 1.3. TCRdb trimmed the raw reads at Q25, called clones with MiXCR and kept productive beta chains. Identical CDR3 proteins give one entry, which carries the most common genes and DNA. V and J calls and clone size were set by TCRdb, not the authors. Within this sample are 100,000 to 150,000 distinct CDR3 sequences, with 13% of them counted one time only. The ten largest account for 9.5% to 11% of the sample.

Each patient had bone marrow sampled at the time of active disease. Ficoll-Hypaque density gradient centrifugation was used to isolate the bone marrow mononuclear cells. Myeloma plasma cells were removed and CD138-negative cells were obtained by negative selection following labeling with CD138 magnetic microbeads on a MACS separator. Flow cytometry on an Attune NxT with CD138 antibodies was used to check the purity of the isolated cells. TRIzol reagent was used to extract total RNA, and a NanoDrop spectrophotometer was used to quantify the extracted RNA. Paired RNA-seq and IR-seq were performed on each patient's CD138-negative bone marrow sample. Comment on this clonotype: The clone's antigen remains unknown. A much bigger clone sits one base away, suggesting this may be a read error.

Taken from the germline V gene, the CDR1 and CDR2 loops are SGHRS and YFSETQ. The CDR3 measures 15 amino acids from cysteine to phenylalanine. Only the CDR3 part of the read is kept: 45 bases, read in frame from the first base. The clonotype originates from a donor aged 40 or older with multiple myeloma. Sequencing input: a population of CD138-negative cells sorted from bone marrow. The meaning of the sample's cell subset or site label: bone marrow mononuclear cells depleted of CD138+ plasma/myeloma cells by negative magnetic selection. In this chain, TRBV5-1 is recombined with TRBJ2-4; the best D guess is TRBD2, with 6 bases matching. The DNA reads TGCGCCAGCAGCTGGGGGACTCCCAGTCTAAACAGTCAGTACTTC. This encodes CASSWGTPSLNSQYF.